This is a list of T cell receptor beta chains from one sample in a study of identical twins. TCRdb re-called the 5' RACE reads with MiXCR, one entry per CDR3 protein. The table records around 280,000 distinct CDR3 sequences, about 8.3% of them present only once. The sample also formed part of further work on yellow fever vaccine responses in identical twins.

Sequenced sample: memory (CD45RO+) T cells sorted from blood. All receptors come from a young woman in good health. The CDR3 runs from the conserved cysteine through the conserved F or W. The D gene is left open where the match is weak. The listing skips clone size in some rows; elsewhere it reads once, few, many or a size class.

size	length	J	D	V	DNA	CDR3
many	14	TRBJ1-6	-	TRBV3-1	TGTGCCAGCAGCCAAGGGAACAGTCATTCACCCCTCCACTTT	CASSQGNSHSPLHF
few	15	TRBJ2-2	TRBD2	TRBV10-3	TGTGCCATCAGCGCTAGCGGGAGGGACACCGGGGAGCTGTTTTTT	CAISASGRDTGELFF
few	15	TRBJ2-3	-	TRBV28	TGTGCCAGCAGTTCCTGGACCAGAGACACAGATACGCAGTATTTT	CASSSWTRDTDTQYF
few	16	TRBJ2-1	TRBD1	TRBV20-1	TGCAGTGCCCGGATAGGGGGCTCCCTATCCTACAATGAGCAGTTCTTC	CSARIGGSLSYNEQFF
many	15	TRBJ2-1	TRBD2	TRBV5-6	TGTGCCAGCAGCCGCCTAGCGGGGGCGGTCAATGAGCAGTTCTTC	CASSRLAGAVNEQFF
few	14	TRBJ2-5	-	TRBV6-1	TGTGCCAGCAGTGAAACGGTTTTCTCTTACACCCAGTACTTC	CASSETVFSYTQYF
few	15	TRBJ2-5	TRBD1	TRBV12-3/TRBV12-4	TGTGCCAGCAGGCGGGGACAGGGGGTCCAAGAGACCCAGTACTTC	CASRRGQGVQETQYF
many	14	TRBJ2-5	TRBD1	TRBV11-2	TGTGCCAGCAGCTTAACAGGGGCCAAAGAGACCCAGTACTTC	CASSLTGAKETQYF
few	15	TRBJ2-2	TRBD1	TRBV27	TGTGCCAGCAGAGCGACAGGGTTGAACACCGGGGAGCTGTTTTTT	CASRATGLNTGELFF
many	13	TRBJ1-1	-	TRBV25-1	TGTGCCAGCAGTGATAATAAGTGGCCTGAAGCTTTCTTT	CASSDNKWPEAFF
-	15	TRBJ2-1	-	TRBV5-6	TGTGCCAGCAGCTCCGAAACTAGCTCCTACAATGAGCAGTTCTTC	CASSSETSSYNEQFF
few	14	TRBJ2-5	-	TRBV15	TGTGCCACCAGCGAAGGAAAAAAGCAGGAGACCCAGTACTTC	CATSEGKKQETQYF
-	12	TRBJ1-1	-	TRBV20-1	TGCAGTGCTAGAGCAGGGGAAACTGAAGCTTTCTTT	CSARAGETEAFF
many	15	TRBJ2-7	-	TRBV5-1	TGCGCCAGCAGCTTGATACAGGGAAAAACCTACGAGCAGTACTTC	CASSLIQGKTYEQYF
-	13	TRBJ2-7	-	TRBV3-1	TGTGCCAGCAGCCAAGTTACAACCGACGAGCAGTACTTC	CASSQVTTDEQYF
-	15	TRBJ2-3	-	TRBV3-1	TGTGCCAGCAGCCAAGCTCGGACTGGCACAGATACGCAGTATTTT	CASSQARTGTDTQYF
few	18	TRBJ2-2	-	TRBV5-1	TGCGCCAGCTCCCGGGAAGGGCTCACCTCAACCAACACCGGGGAGCTGTTTTTT	CASSREGLTSTNTGELFF
few	15	TRBJ2-6	-	TRBV20-1	TGCAGTGCTAGAGATGGGGGCTCTGGGGCCAACGTCCTGACTTTC	CSARDGGSGANVLTF
few	15	TRBJ2-2	TRBD2	TRBV14	TGTGCCAGCAGCAGACTAGCGGGAGTCACCGGGGAGCTGTTTTTT	CASSRLAGVTGELFF
many	14	TRBJ1-1	-	TRBV6-1	TGTGCCAGCAGTCGAGGGACCGCGAACACTGAAGCTTTCTTT	CASSRGTANTEAFF
-	16	TRBJ2-5	-	TRBV20-1	TGCTGTGCTAGGAGGGGGAACAACGCCATCCAAGAGACCCAGTACTTC	CCARRGNNAIQETQYF
-	14	TRBJ2-5	-	TRBV25-1	TGTGCCAGCAACGATCCCACCAACCAAGAGACCCAGTACTTC	CASNDPTNQETQYF
many	14	TRBJ2-1	-	TRBV6-5	TGTGCCAGCGTTAAATCGGACGGGAGCAATGAGCAGTTCTTC	CASVKSDGSNEQFF
few	13	TRBJ2-1	-	TRBV24-1	TGTGCCACCAGTGACCTGCTCGGGCGGGAGCAGTTCTTC	CATSDLLGREQFF
few	16	TRBJ1-2	-	TRBV24-1	TGTGCCACCAGTGATTCCCCGCGGGGGGCCGGCTATGGCTACACCTTC	CATSDSPRGAGYGYTF
-	14	TRBJ1-1	TRBD1	TRBV5-1	TGCGCCAGCAGCTCACAGGGGGCAGGGACTGAAGCTTTCTTT	CASSSQGAGTEAFF
-	16	TRBJ1-5	-	TRBV5-6	TGTGCCAGCAGCACATCGTGGAAAGGCAGCAATCAGCCCCAGCATTTT	CASSTSWKGSNQPQHF